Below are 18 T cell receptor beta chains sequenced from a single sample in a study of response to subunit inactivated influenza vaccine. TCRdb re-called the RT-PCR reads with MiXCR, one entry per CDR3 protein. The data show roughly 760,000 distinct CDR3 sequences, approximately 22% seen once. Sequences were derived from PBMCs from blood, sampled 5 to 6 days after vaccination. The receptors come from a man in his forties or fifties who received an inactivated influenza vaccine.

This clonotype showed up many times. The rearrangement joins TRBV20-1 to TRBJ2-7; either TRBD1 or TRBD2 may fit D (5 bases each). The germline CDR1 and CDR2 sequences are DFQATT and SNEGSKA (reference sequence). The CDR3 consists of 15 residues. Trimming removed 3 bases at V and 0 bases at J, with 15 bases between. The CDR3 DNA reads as TGCAGTGCTAGGGGGGTGAGCTTTCCCTCCTACGAGCAGTACTTC. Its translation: CSARGVSFPSYEQYF.

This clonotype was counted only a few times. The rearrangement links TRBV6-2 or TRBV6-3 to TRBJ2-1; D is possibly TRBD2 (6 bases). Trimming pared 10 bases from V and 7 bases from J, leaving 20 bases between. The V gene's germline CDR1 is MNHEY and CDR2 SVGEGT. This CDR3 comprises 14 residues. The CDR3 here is CATLGLEVRNEQFF. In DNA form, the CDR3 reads TGTGCCACCCTGGGACTGGAGGTTAGGAATGAGCAGTTCTTC.

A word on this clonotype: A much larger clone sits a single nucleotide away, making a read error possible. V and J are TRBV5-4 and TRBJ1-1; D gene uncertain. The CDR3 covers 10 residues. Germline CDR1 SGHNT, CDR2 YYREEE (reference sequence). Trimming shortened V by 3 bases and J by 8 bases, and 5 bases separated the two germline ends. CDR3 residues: CASSSAEAFF. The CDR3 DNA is TGTGCCAGCAGCTCGGCCGAAGCTTTCTTT.

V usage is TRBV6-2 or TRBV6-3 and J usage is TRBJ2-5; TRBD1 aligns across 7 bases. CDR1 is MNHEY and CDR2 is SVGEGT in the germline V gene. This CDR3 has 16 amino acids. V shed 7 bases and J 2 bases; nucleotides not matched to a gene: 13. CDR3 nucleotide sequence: TGTGCCAGCACTTTATCGAGGGGGCAATTACAAGAGACCCAGTACTTC. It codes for CASTLSRGQLQETQYF.

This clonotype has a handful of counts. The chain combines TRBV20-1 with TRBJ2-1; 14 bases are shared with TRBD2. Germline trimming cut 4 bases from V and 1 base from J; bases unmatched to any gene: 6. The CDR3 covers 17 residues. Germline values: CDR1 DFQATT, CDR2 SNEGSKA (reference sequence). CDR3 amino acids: CSAISGLAGASYNEQFF. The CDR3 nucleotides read TGCAGTGCTATCTCGGGACTAGCGGGGGCTTCCTACAATGAGCAGTTCTTC.

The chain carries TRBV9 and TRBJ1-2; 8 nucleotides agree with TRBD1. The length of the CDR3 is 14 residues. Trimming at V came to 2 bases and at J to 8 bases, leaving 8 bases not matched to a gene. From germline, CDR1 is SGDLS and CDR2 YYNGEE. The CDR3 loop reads CASSVQGASIGYTF. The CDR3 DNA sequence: TGTGCCAGCAGCGTCCAGGGGGCTTCTATAGGCTACACCTTC.

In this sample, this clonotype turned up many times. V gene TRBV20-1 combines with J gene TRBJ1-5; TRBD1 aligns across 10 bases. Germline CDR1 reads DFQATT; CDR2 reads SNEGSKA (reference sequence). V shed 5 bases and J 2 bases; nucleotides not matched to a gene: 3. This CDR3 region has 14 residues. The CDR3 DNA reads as TGCAGTGCTGACAGGGGGCGCGGCAATCAGCCCCAGCATTTT. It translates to CSADRGRGNQPQHF.

CDR3 sequence: CAISDFSGPSYNEQFF. The DNA for the CDR3 is TGTGCCATCAGTGATTTTAGCGGCCCAAGCTACAATGAGCAGTTCTTC. This rearrangement joins TRBV10-3 to TRBJ2-1; D might be TRBD2 (6 bases). Germline-derived CDR1 and CDR2 are ENHRY and SYGVKD. The CDR3 sequence is 16 residues long. V lost 3 bases, J lost 3 bases, and 15 bases lay in between.

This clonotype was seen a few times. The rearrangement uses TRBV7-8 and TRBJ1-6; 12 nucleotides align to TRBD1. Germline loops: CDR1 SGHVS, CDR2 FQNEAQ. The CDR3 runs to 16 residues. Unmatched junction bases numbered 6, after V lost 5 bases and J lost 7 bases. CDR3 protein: CASSLGQGAKNSPLHF. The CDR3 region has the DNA TGTGCCAGCAGCCTGGGACAGGGGGCGAAGAATTCACCCCTCCACTTT.

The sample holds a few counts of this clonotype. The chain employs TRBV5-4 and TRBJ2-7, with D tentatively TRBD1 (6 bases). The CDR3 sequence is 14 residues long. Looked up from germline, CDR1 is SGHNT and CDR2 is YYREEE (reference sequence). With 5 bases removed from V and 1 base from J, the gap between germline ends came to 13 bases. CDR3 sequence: CASRDLGQSYEQYF. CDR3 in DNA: TGTGCCAGCAGGGATCTTGGACAGTCCTACGAGCAGTACTTC.

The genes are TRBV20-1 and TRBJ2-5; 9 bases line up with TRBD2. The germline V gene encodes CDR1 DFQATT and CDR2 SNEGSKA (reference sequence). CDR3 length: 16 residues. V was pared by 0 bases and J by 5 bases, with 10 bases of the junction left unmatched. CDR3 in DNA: TGCAGTGCTAGAGAACCCCCCCCGACTAGCGGCGAGACCCAGTACTTC. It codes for CSAREPPPTSGETQYF.

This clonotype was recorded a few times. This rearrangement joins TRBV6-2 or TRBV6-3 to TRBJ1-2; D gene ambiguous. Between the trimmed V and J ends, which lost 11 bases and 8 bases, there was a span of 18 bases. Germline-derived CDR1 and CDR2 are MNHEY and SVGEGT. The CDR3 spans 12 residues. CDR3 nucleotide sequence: TGTGCCGTCGGTCTTTCCTCGGTCGGCTACACCTTC. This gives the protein CAVGLSSVGYTF.

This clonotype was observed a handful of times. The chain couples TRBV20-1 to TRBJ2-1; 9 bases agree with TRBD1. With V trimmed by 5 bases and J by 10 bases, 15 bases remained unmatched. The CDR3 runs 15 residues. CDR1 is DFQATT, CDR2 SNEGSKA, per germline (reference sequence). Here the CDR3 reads CSALTGTGRVGEQFF. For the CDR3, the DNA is TGCAGTGCTCTTACCGGGACAGGGAGAGTAGGGGAGCAGTTCTTC.

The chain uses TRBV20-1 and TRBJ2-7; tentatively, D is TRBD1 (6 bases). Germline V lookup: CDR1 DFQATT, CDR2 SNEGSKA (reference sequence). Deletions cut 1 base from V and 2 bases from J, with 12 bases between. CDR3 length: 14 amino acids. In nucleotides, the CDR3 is TGCAGTGCTAGAGCCCCGGACAGTACCTACGAGCAGTACTTC. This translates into CSARAPDSTYEQYF.

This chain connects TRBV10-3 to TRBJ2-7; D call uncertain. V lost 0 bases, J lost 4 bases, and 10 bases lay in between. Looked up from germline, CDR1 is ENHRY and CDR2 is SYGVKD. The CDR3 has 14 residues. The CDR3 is CAISESIVSYEQYF. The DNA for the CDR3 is TGTGCCATCAGTGAGTCGATCGTCTCGTACGAGCAGTACTTC.

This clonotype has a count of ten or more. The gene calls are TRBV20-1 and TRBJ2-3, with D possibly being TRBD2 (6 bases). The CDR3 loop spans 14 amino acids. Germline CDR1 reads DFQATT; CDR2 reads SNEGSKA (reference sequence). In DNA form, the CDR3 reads TGCAGCAAAAGGGGAGGAGGGGCGGTAGATACGCAGTATTTT. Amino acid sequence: CSKRGGGAVDTQYF.

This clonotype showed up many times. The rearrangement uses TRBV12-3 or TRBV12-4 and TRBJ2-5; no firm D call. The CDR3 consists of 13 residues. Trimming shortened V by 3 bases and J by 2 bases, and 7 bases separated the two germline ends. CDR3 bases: TGTGCCAGCAGTTTTCGCGATCAAGAGACCCAGTACTTC. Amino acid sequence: CASSFRDQETQYF.

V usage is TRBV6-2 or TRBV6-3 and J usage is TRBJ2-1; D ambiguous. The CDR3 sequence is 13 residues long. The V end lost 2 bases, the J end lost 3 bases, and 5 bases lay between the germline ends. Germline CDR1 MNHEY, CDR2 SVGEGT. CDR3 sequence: CASSYTDYNEQFF. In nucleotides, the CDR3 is TGTGCCAGCAGTTACACGGACTACAATGAGCAGTTCTTC.